This entry lists 32 T cell receptor beta chains sequenced from one sample in a study of shared clonotypes between healthy human individuals. TCRdb's table, derived via immunoSEQ multiplex PCR, lists solely in-frame clones and lacks some. The sample shows about 2 million clones, less than 95% of them seen only once. Naive CD8 cells lacked CD45RO, underwent positive selection for CCR7 and left out terminally differentiated effector memory CD45RA+ cells. The sample comprised naive CD8+ T cells sorted from blood. These receptors were taken from a young man in good health.

The chain uses TRBV6-1 and TRBJ2-5; 10 bases line up with TRBD2. The ends lost 6 bases at V and 4 bases at J; junction bases unmatched: 8. Germline lookup yields CDR1 MNHNS and CDR2 SASEGT. The CDR3 loop spans 15 amino acids. DNA of the CDR3: TGTGCCAGCAGGATTATAGCGGGAGGTGGAGAGACCCAGTACTTC. Amino acid sequence: CASRIIAGGGETQYF.

The chain joins TRBV11-2 to TRBJ2-2; D not certain. The V and J ends lost 3 bases and 0 bases respectively, with 11 bases between them. CDR1 is SGHAT and CDR2 is FQNNGV in the germline V gene. CDR3 length: 16 amino acids. In DNA, the CDR3 is TGTGCCAGCAGCTTCTACAGATTTCCGAACACCGGGGAGCTGTTTTTT. Translated, it gives CASSFYRFPNTGELFF. The full variable domain, rest sourced from reference TRBV11-2 and TRBJ2-2, is EAGVAQSPRYKIIEKRQSVAFWCNPISGHATLYWYQQILGQGPKLLIQFQNNGVVDDSQLPKDRFSAERLKGVDSTLKIQPAKLEDSAVYLCASSFYRFPNTGELFFGEGSRLTVL.

The rearrangement uses TRBV9 and TRBJ2-1; 8 bases line up with TRBD2. Trimming at V came to 3 bases and at J to 4 bases, leaving 6 bases not matched to a gene. CDR1 is SGDLS, CDR2 YYNGEE, per germline. The CDR3 spans 15 residues. The CDR3 loop reads CASSGAGVHYNEQFF. CDR3 in DNA: TGTGCCAGCAGCGGAGCGGGGGTCCATTACAATGAGCAGTTCTTC. Drawing the rest from reference TRBV9 and TRBJ2-1, the complete variable domain is DSGVTQTPKHLITATGQRVTLRCSPRSGDLSVYWYQQSLDQGLQFLIQYYNGEERAKGNILERFSAQQFPDLHSELNLSSLELGDSALYFCASSGAGVHYNEQFFGPGTRLTVL.

The J gene is TRBJ2-1, the V gene TRBV19, with 10 nucleotides matching TRBD2. The germline V gene has CDR1 LNHDA and CDR2 SQIVND (reference sequence). The CDR3 has 19 amino acids. J lost 2 bases, V lost 3 bases, and 13 bases had no gene match. The DNA of the CDR3 is TGTGCCAGTAGTATTATTGACACCGGTACTAGCGGGGCCTACAATGAGCAGTTCTTC. It codes for CASSIIDTGTSGAYNEQFF.

This chain links TRBV29-1 with TRBJ2-7, with 11 bases matching TRBD1. Germline loops: CDR1 SQVTM, CDR2 ANQGSEA. J gave up 5 bases and V 0 bases, and 9 bases lay outside the gene matches. CDR3 size: 16 residues. The CDR3 region is CSVEDAWDRGAHEQYF. CDR3 DNA: TGCAGCGTTGAAGATGCCTGGGACAGGGGGGCCCACGAGCAGTACTTC.

Here the CDR3 reads CASKGRGPYEQYF. CDR3 in DNA: TGTGCCAGCAAAGGACGGGGACCCTACGAGCAGTACTTC. The J gene is TRBJ2-7, the V gene TRBV27, with D perhaps assigned TRBD1 or TRBD2 (5 bases each). The CDR3 length is 13 residues. Germline assignment: CDR1 MNHEY and CDR2 SMNVEV (reference sequence). Trimming left V 7 bases short and J 2 bases short, with 12 bases between.

In the case of this clone: At the DNA level, this CDR3 is encoded by other sequences in the same sample as well. The genes are TRBV5-6 and TRBJ2-1; possibly TRBD2 for D (6 bases). V lost 5 bases to trimming and J lost 1 base, with 7 bases between them. Germline CDR1 reads SGHDT; CDR2 reads YYEEEE. CDR3 length: 13 amino acids. CDR3 amino acids: CASRGGSYNEQFF. The CDR3 DNA reads TGTGCCAGCAGGGGAGGATCCTACAATGAGCAGTTCTTC. Full variable domain (outside the CDR3, taken from reference TRBV5-6 and TRBJ2-1): DAGVTQSPTHLIKTRGQQVTLRCSPKSGHDTVSWYQQALGQGPQFIFQYYEEEERQRGNFPDRFSGHQFPNYSSELNVNALLLGDSALYLCASRGGSYNEQFFGPGTRLTVL.

The gene calls are TRBV2 and TRBJ1-4, with TRBD1 matching 9 bases. J gave up 6 bases and V 6 bases, and 5 bases lay outside the gene matches. The CDR3 is 14 residues long. The germline gives CDR1 SNHLY, CDR2 FYNNEI. CDR3 sequence (DNA): TGTGCCAGCAGCGCACAGGGGGCCTATGAAAAACTGTTTTTT. Its protein is CASSAQGAYEKLFF. The full variable domain, in which reference TRBV2 and TRBJ1-4 provide the parts outside the CDR3, is EPEVTQTPSHQVTQMGQEVILRCVPISNHLYFYWYRQILGQKVEFLVSFYNNEISEKSEIFDDQFSVERPDGSNFTLKIRSTKLEDSAMYFCASSAQGAYEKLFFGSGTQLSVL.

This clone was observed a single time. This sequence joins TRBV10-2 and TRBJ1-2; D ambiguous. V was pared by 0 bases and J by 5 bases, with 7 bases between. Germline V gene data show CDR1 as WSHSY and CDR2 as SAAADI. The CDR3 contains 13 residues. The DNA of the CDR3 is TGCGCCAGCAGTGAGTCAAAAGGGTATGGCTACACCTTC. Amino acid sequence: CASSESKGYGYTF.

The V call is TRBV6-5, the J call TRBJ1-4; 8 bases match TRBD1. Germline CDR1 reads MNHEY; CDR2 reads SVGAGI. The J segment lost 4 bases and the V segment lost 5 bases, leaving 3 bases of the junction unmatched. CDR3 length equals 14 residues. CDR3: CASSQGANNEKLFF. The CDR3 nucleotides read TGTGCCAGCAGTCAGGGGGCCAATAATGAAAAACTGTTTTTT.

The chain couples TRBV5-6 to TRBJ2-7; TRBD1 agrees at 9 bases. Trimming removed 4 bases from V and 7 bases from J; junction bases left unmatched: 6. There are 13 residues in the CDR3. Germline values: CDR1 SGHDT, CDR2 YYEEEE. CDR3 bases: TGTGCCAGCAGCAGAGGACAGGGGCGTGAGCAGTACTTC. It encodes CASSRGQGREQYF.

V and J are TRBV4-1 and TRBJ2-5; tentatively, D is TRBD1 or TRBD2 (5 bases each). V was clipped by 0 bases and J by 0 bases, with 11 bases between them. The CDR3 extends over 16 amino acids. CDR1 MGHRA and CDR2 YSYEKL come from the germline V gene. The CDR3 spells CASSQDVGDHQETQYF. CDR3 bases: TGCGCCAGCAGCCAAGATGTAGGGGACCACCAAGAGACCCAGTACTTC.

The V and J genes are TRBV4-3 and TRBJ1-1, with D tentatively TRBD1 (5 bases). The germline V gene has CDR1 LGHNA and CDR2 YSLEER. This CDR3 has 17 residues. V shed 0 bases and J shed 4 bases, with 18 bases lying between them. DNA for the CDR3: TGCGCCAGCAGCCAAGACGGGGGACGGGGGGGTGGCACTGAAGCTTTCTTT. Protein product: CASSQDGGRGGGTEAFF.

About this clone itself: Other DNA sequences within the sample encode an identical CDR3. The chain combines TRBV9 with TRBJ1-4; possibly TRBD1 for D (5 bases). Germline V lookup: CDR1 SGDLS, CDR2 YYNGEE. V shed 4 bases and J shed 2 bases, with 12 bases lying between them. This CDR3 has 15 residues. CDR3 DNA sequence: TGTGCCAGCAGCCCTGGAGGGGCTACTAATGAAAAACTGTTTTTT. It is translated as CASSPGGATNEKLFF. Supplemented by reference TRBV9 and TRBJ1-4, the full variable domain reads DSGVTQTPKHLITATGQRVTLRCSPRSGDLSVYWYQQSLDQGLQFLIQYYNGEERAKGNILERFSAQQFPDLHSELNLSSLELGDSALYFCASSPGGATNEKLFFGSGTQLSVL.

The chain links TRBV7-6 to TRBJ2-7; 7 positions match TRBD2. The CDR3 totals 17 residues. The V and J ends lost 1 base and 5 bases, in that order; junction bases with no gene match: 14. Germline V lookup: CDR1 SGHVS, CDR2 FNYEAQ. CDR3 in DNA: TGTGCCAGCAGCTTAGTGCCCCAGGGTCGAGGGAGGGACGAGCAGTACTTC. It encodes CASSLVPQGRGRDEQYF. Combining the CDR3 with reference TRBV7-6 and TRBJ2-7 gives the whole variable domain GAGVSQSPRYKVTKRGQDVALRCDPISGHVSLYWYRQALGQGPEFLTYFNYEAQQDKSGLPNDRFSAERPEGSISTLTIQRTEQRDSAMYRCASSLVPQGRGRDEQYFGPGTRLTVT.

This chain connects TRBV9 to TRBJ2-1; D is perhaps TRBD1 or TRBD2 (5 bases each). Germline CDR1 and CDR2: SGDLS and YYNGEE. This CDR3 region has 15 residues. Trimming left V 0 bases short and J 5 bases short, with 12 bases between. This CDR3 reads CASSVEGRGDNEQFF. The CDR3 DNA reads as TGTGCCAGCAGCGTAGAGGGTAGAGGGGACAATGAGCAGTTCTTC.

A word on this clone: A much larger clonotype is one base distant, so this may be a read error. This same CDR3 is encoded by further DNA sequences in the sample. This chain links TRBV5-1 with TRBJ2-7, with D possibly being TRBD1 (5 bases). Per the germline V gene, CDR1 is SGHRS and CDR2 is YFSETQ. The V end was cut by 1 base, the J end by 3 bases, with 5 bases between. The length of the CDR3 is 12 residues. The chain's CDR3 is CASSLRGYEQYF. The CDR3 DNA is TGCGCCAGCAGCTTGAGGGGCTACGAGCAGTACTTC.

This sequence joins TRBV21-1 and TRBJ1-5; the DNA was not compared with TRBD1, the D call given in the table. TRBV21-1 is an annotated pseudogene. The CDR3 runs 19 residues. Written as DNA, the CDR3 is TGTGCCAGCAGCACCGGGCGGAGGACAGGAGAAGATAGCAATCAGCCCCAGCATTTT. This translates into CASSTGRRTGEDSNQPQHF.

CDR3 sequence: CASSGTGGTSNTGELFF. Here the CDR3 DNA reads TGTGCCAGCTCCGGTACAGGGGGAACTTCGAACACCGGGGAGCTGTTTTTT. The chain employs TRBV5-6 and TRBJ2-2; 8 bases are a match to TRBD1. With V trimmed by 7 bases and J by 0 bases, 11 bases remained unmatched. The CDR3 has 17 amino acids. Germline-derived CDR1 and CDR2 are SGHDT and YYEEEE.

The V call is TRBV13, the J call TRBJ2-1; D unclear. V lost 4 bases to trimming and J lost 4 bases, with 8 bases between them. The CDR3 totals 13 residues. CDR1 and CDR2 (germline): PRHDT, FYEKMQ (reference sequence). This chain's CDR3 is CASSSVSYNEQFF. In nucleotides, the CDR3 is TGTGCCAGCAGCTCTGTAAGTTACAATGAGCAGTTCTTC.

V gene TRBV11-2 combines with J gene TRBJ2-7, with 11 bases identical to TRBD2. Germline V gives CDR1 SGHAT, CDR2 FQNNGV. V lost 8 bases, J lost 6 bases, and 6 bases stayed unmatched. The CDR3 sequence is 13 residues long. The CDR3 loop reads CASSLAGVSEQYF. The CDR3 DNA reads TGTGCCAGCTCACTAGCGGGAGTGTCCGAGCAGTACTTC.

A note on this clone: Sequence at one end of the junction differs from germline and may be a read error. This sequence joins TRBV7-7 and TRBJ2-1; D is ambiguous. Germline CDR1 SSHAT, CDR2 FNYEAQ (reference sequence). CDR3 size: 15 residues. The DNA of the CDR3 is TGTGCTAGCAGCTTAGAAGTGGGGAACACCTATGAGCAGTTCTTC. It specifies CASSLEVGNTYEQFF.

The rearrangement links TRBV27 to TRBJ2-3, with D possibly TRBD1 on 7 matching bases. V lost 10 bases and J lost 0, with 29 bases in between. This CDR3 is 19 amino acids long. In germline, CDR1 is MNHEY, CDR2 SMNVEV (reference sequence). This CDR3 reads CATRSGGLAGRTSTDTQYF. CDR3 sequence (DNA): TGTGCCACCCGGTCAGGGGGATTGGCGGGAAGAACTAGCACAGATACGCAGTATTTT.

CDR3 DNA: TGTGCCAGCCGGGGTTTTGGAAACACCATATATTTT. Protein product: CASRGFGNTIYF. The V call is TRBV6-5, the J call TRBJ1-3; D is unresolved. The CDR3 is 12 residues long. The germline V gene encodes CDR1 MNHEY and CDR2 SVGAGI. Trimming took off 8 bases at V and 3 bases at J, with 8 bases between the two ends.

The chain is built from TRBV6-5 and TRBJ1-1; possibly TRBD1 for D (6 bases). The CDR3 extends over 15 amino acids. V gave up 2 bases and J gave up 0 bases, with 10 bases separating them. Germline-derived CDR1 and CDR2 are MNHEY and SVGAGI. The CDR3 DNA reads TGTGCCAGCAGTTACCCGGGACACATGAACACTGAAGCTTTCTTT. It specifies CASSYPGHMNTEAFF.

The table lists this clone with a count of one. Other DNA sequences in this sample translate to the same CDR3. The chain uses TRBV29-1 and TRBJ2-7, with 7 bases lining up with TRBD1. The germline V gene has CDR1 SQVTM and CDR2 ANQGSEA. The CDR3 length is 13 residues. The trim removed 6 bases at V and 0 bases at J, leaving 5 bases unmatched. The CDR3 protein is CSVRTGDSYEQYF. Written as DNA, the CDR3 is TGCAGCGTCCGGACAGGAGACTCCTACGAGCAGTACTTC.

The chain joins TRBV30 to TRBJ2-1, with a tentative D call TRBD2 (6 bases). V was clipped by 1 base and J by 8 bases, with 12 bases between them. Germline V gives CDR1 GTSNPN, CDR2 SVGIG (reference sequence). The CDR3 runs to 13 residues. The CDR3 loop is CAWSGGAVDEQFF. Written as DNA, the CDR3 is TGTGCCTGGAGTGGCGGGGCCGTGGATGAGCAGTTCTTC.

This sequence joins TRBV5-1 and TRBJ2-1; 11 bases are shared with TRBD2. Germline trimming cut 3 bases from V and 5 bases from J; bases unmatched to any gene: 13. Germline loops: CDR1 SGHRS, CDR2 YFSETQ. CDR3 length: 18 amino acids. The CDR3 nucleotides read TGCGCCAGCAGCTCAGAAGGGTCTAGCGGGGGGCGCAACAATGAGCAGTTCTTC. It translates to CASSSEGSSGGRNNEQFF.

This chain's CDR3 is CASSPDRGAVEQYF. The CDR3, as DNA: TGTGCCAGCAGTCCCGACAGGGGTGCGGTCGAGCAGTACTTC. The V gene is TRBV6-5, the J gene TRBJ2-7, with TRBD1 matching over 8 bases. There are 14 residues in the CDR3. In germline, CDR1 is MNHEY, CDR2 SVGAGI. Trimming took 5 bases from V and 6 from J; bases not matched to a gene: 9.

A note on this clone: A read error may account for a junction end that differs from germline. The chain joins TRBV13 to TRBJ2-3, with D tentatively TRBD1 or TRBD2 (5 bases each). Germline V gene data show CDR1 as PRHDT and CDR2 as FYEKMQ (reference sequence). This CDR3 contains 12 residues. The CDR3 bases are TGTGCCAGCAGCAGGGGCCCGGGGTCTCCAGAGTTT. Its translation is CASSRGPGSPEF.

V is TRBV6-5 and J is TRBJ2-7; 9 bases line up with TRBD1. Looked up from germline, CDR1 is MNHEY and CDR2 is SVGAGI. This CDR3 is 15 amino acids long. Unmatched junction bases numbered 4, after V lost 2 bases and J lost 2 bases. The CDR3 nucleotides read TGTGCCAGCAGTTACGGACAGGGGACCCCCTACGAGCAGTACTTC. Translating it yields CASSYGQGTPYEQYF.

The chain joins TRBV5-4 to TRBJ2-2, with D perhaps matching TRBD2 (6 bases). V lost 2 bases and J 6 bases, leaving 14 bases between the germline ends. This CDR3 is built from 15 residues. Germline V CDR1 and CDR2: SGHNT, YYREEE (reference sequence). The CDR3 sequence is CASSFPSENPGELFF. The CDR3 nucleotides are TGTGCCAGCAGCTTTCCTAGCGAAAACCCCGGGGAGCTGTTTTTT.